This passage covers 14 T cell receptor beta chains from one sample sequenced in a study of graft-versus-host responses after intestinal transplantation. This table comes from immunoSEQ multiplex PCR, and its TCRdb copy is limited to in-frame clones, with some not included. This table has 90,000 to 130,000 clones, around 94% appearing once. No antigens are known for them. The starting material was unstimulated CD4+ T cells sorted from spleen or lymph node cells, obtained before transplant. The receptors shown here come from a human donor who was the organ donor for an intestinal transplant.

V is TRBV5-1 and J is TRBJ2-1, with 7 bases aligning to TRBD1. After removal of 4 bases from V and 5 bases from J, the junction contained 6 bases not matched to a gene. The CDR3 spans 14 residues. Germline assignment: CDR1 SGHRS and CDR2 YFSETQ. In DNA, the CDR3 is TGCGCCAGCAGCCGCCAGACAGGGAACAATGAGCAGTTCTTC. Protein: CASSRQTGNNEQFF.

CDR3 DNA: TGCGCCAGCAGCTCCGATAATGAAAAACTGTTTTTT. It yields the protein CASSSDNEKLFF. The rearrangement uses TRBV5-1 and TRBJ1-4; D unclear. Deletions cut 3 bases from V and 4 bases from J, with 4 bases between. The germline CDR1 and CDR2 sequences are SGHRS and YFSETQ. CDR3 length: 12 residues. Based on the CDR3 plus reference TRBV5-1 and TRBJ1-4, the full variable domain is KAGVTQTPRYLIKTRGQQVTLSCSPISGHRSVSWYQQTPGQGLQFLFEYFSETQRNKGNFPGRFSGRQFSNSRSEMNVSTLELGDSALYLCASSSDNEKLFFGSGTQLSVL.

V gene TRBV6-5 combines with J gene TRBJ2-7, with D maybe TRBD1 (5 bases). The CDR3 spans 15 residues. Trimming shortened V by 6 bases and J by 4 bases, and 19 bases separated the two germline ends. The germline V gene encodes CDR1 MNHEY and CDR2 SVGAGI. The CDR3 is CASSRDRSLQYEQYF. The CDR3 bases are TGTGCCAGCAGCCGCGACAGATCCCTCCAATACGAGCAGTACTTC.

The chain uses TRBV30 and TRBJ1-3; 8 bases line up with TRBD1. CDR3 length: 15 residues. Germline-derived CDR1 and CDR2 are GTSNPN and SVGIG (reference sequence). The V segment lost 3 bases and the J segment 0 bases; nucleotides outside the gene matches: 4. CDR3 DNA: TGTGCCTGGAGAGACAGGGGCCTCTCTGGAAACACCATATATTTT. The encoded protein is CAWRDRGLSGNTIYF.

This rearrangement joins TRBV12-5 to TRBJ1-5; no clear D gene. Germline CDR1 is LGHNT and CDR2 is FRNRAP. The CDR3 is 13 amino acids. V lost 3 bases and J 6 bases, leaving 9 bases between the germline ends. CDR3 nucleotides: TGTGCTAGTGGTTTAGACCCGGGTCAGCCCCAGCATTTT. Its protein product is CASGLDPGQPQHF.

The chain is built from TRBV7-2 and TRBJ2-7, with TRBD2 identical over 8 bases. This CDR3 has 15 residues. From germline, CDR1 is SGHTA and CDR2 FQGNSA. V was pared by 2 bases and J by 2 bases, with 5 bases of the junction left unmatched. The CDR3 DNA is TGTGCCAGCAGCTTATATAGCGGGACCCCCTACGAGCAGTACTTC. Its protein is CASSLYSGTPYEQYF.

This clone was recorded only once. In DNA, the CDR3 is TGTGCCAGCAGTTACCGGGGGGGGGAGGGGGCACTTGGCTACACCTTC. It translates to CASSYRGGEGALGYTF. V is TRBV6-5 and J is TRBJ1-2; TRBD1 aligns across 7 bases. Germline V lookup: CDR1 MNHEY, CDR2 SVGAGI. The ends lost 2 bases at V and 7 bases at J; junction bases unmatched: 13. CDR3 size: 16 residues.

The chain is built from TRBV19 and TRBJ2-1; D unresolved. V was shortened by 3 bases and J by 6 bases, with 6 bases between the two germline ends. The CDR3 consists of 12 residues. From germline, CDR1 is LNHDA and CDR2 SQIVND (reference sequence). CDR3 coding DNA: TGTGCCAGTAGTATTTTTTCCAATGAGCAGTTCTTC. Its translation is CASSIFSNEQFF.

The genes are TRBV19 and TRBJ1-5, with D unclear. Between the trimmed V and J ends, which lost 1 base and 7 bases, there was a span of 17 bases. This CDR3 region has 16 residues. CDR1 and CDR2 (germline): LNHDA, SQIVND (reference sequence). The CDR3 reads CASSIGEGNYGQPQHF. The CDR3, as DNA: TGTGCCAGTAGTATAGGGGAAGGAAACTATGGCCAGCCCCAGCATTTT.

The genes are TRBV7-3 and TRBJ2-3; TRBD2 might be the D (6 bases). The CDR3 runs to 18 residues. Germline V gene lookup returns CDR1 SGHTA and CDR2 FQGTGA. V was trimmed by 0 bases and J by 3 bases, leaving 19 bases between them. CDR3 DNA sequence: TGTGCCAGCAGCTTAACGGGAGGCCACTCGGTGGGAACAGATACGCAGTATTTT. Translation gives CASSLTGGHSVGTDTQYF.

The chain combines TRBV5-8 with TRBJ1-2, with D uncertain. The germline V gene has CDR1 SGHTS and CDR2 YDEGEE. The CDR3 loop spans 14 amino acids. V was clipped by 2 bases and J by 0 bases, with 8 bases between them. This CDR3 is CASSLSSTNYGYTF. For the CDR3, the DNA is TGTGCCAGCAGCTTATCGTCTACTAACTATGGCTACACCTTC.

The CDR3 coding sequence is TGCGCCAGCAGCCAAGGTTCAGGGGTGAGTTCAGATACGCAGTATTTT. The encoded protein is CASSQGSGVSSDTQYF. The rearrangement links TRBV4-1 to TRBJ2-3, with D perhaps TRBD1 (6 bases). Germline V gives CDR1 MGHRA, CDR2 YSYEKL. Trimming shortened V by 1 base and J by 4 bases, and 15 bases separated the two germline ends. The CDR3 covers 16 residues.

The rearrangement uses TRBV6-1 and TRBJ2-7; 11 bases line up with TRBD2. The CDR3 covers 15 residues. Looked up from germline, CDR1 is MNHNS and CDR2 is SASEGT. After removal of 5 bases from V and 1 base from J, the junction contained 4 bases not matched to a gene. The DNA of the CDR3 is TGTGCCAGCAGTCCCCGACTAGCGGGATCCTACGAGCAGTACTTC. It is translated as CASSPRLAGSYEQYF.

The V gene is TRBV6-1, the J gene TRBJ1-3; the D gene is possibly TRBD1 (6 bases). Trimming removed 11 bases at V and 0 bases at J, with 14 bases between. The CDR3 length is 14 residues. Per the germline V gene, CDR1 is MNHNS and CDR2 is SASEGT. CDR3 DNA sequence: TGTGCCTCAGCCAGGGGATCCTCTGGAAACACCATATATTTT. Its translation is CASARGSSGNTIYF.